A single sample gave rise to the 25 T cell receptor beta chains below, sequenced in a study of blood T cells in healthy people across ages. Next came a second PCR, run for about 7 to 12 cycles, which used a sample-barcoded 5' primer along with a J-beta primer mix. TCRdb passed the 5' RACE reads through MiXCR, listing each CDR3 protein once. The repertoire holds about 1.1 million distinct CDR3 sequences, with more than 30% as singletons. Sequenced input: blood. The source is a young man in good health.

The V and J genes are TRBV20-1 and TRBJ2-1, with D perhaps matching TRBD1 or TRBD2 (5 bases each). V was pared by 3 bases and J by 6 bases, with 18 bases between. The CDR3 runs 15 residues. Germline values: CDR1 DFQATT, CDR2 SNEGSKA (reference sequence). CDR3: CSASRTGPVFNEQFF. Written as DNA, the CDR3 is TGCAGTGCTAGCAGGACGGGACCCGTCTTCAATGAGCAGTTCTTC.

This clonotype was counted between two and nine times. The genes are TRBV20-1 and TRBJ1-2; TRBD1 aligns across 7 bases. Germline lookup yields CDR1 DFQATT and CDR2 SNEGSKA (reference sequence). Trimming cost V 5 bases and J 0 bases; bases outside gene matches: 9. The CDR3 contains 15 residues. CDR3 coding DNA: TGCAGTGCTTGGTTAGGGGACAGCGCTAACTATGGCTACACCTTC. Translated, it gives CSAWLGDSANYGYTF.

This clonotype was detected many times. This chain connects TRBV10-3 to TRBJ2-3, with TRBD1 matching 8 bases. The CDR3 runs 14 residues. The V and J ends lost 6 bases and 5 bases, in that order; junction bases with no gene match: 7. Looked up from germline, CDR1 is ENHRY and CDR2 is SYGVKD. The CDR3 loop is CAIRWTGQGDTQYF. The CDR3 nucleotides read TGTGCCATCAGATGGACAGGGCAGGGAGATACGCAGTATTTT.

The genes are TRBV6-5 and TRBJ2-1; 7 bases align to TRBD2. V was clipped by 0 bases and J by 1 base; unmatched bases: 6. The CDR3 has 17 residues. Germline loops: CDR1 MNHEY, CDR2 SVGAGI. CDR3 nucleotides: TGTGCCAGCAGTTACTCCGCGGGGGACTCATCCTACAATGAGCAGTTCTTC. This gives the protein CASSYSAGDSSYNEQFF.

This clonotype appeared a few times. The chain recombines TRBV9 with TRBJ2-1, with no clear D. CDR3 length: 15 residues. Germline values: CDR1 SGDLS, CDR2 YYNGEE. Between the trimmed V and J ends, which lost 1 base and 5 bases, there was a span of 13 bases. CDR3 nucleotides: TGTGCCAGCAGCGTAAGGGCGACGGGTGACAATGAGCAGTTCTTC. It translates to CASSVRATGDNEQFF.

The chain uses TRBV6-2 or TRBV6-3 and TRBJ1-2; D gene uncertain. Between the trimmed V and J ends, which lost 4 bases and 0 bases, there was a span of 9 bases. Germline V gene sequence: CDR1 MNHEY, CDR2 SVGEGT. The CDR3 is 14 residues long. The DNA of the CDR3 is TGTGCCAGCAGTTCCCCGGCTTCTAACTATGGCTACACCTTC. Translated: CASSSPASNYGYTF.

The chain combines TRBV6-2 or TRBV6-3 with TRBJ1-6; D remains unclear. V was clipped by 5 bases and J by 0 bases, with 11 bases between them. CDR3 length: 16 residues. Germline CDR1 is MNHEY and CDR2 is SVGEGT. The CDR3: CASSRPVSSYNSPLHF. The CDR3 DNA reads TGTGCCAGCAGTCGCCCTGTGAGCTCCTATAATTCACCCCTCCACTTT.

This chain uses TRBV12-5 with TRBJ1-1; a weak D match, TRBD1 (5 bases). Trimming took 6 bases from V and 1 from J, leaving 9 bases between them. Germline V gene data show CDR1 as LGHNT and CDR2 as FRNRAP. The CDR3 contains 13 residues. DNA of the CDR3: TGTGCTAGTGGGATCAGGGCGAACACTGAAGCTTTCTTT. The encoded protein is CASGIRANTEAFF. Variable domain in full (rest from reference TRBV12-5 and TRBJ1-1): DARVTQTPRHKVTEMGQEVTMRCQPILGHNTVFWYRQTMMQGLELLAYFRNRAPLDDSGMPKDRFSAEMPDATLATLKIQPSEPRDSAVYFCASGIRANTEAFFGQGTRLTVV.

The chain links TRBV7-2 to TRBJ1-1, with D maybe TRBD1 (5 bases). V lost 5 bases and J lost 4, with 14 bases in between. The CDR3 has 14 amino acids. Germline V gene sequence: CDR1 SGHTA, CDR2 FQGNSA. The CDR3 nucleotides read TGTGCCAGCAGCCCTCGGGGGATGAGCACTGAAGCTTTCTTT. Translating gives CASSPRGMSTEAFF.

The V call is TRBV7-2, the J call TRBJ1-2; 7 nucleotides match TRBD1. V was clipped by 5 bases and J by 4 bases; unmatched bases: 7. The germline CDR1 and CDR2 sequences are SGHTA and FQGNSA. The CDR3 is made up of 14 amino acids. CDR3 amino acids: CASSVVQGVYGYTF. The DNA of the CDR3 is TGTGCCAGCAGCGTAGTCCAGGGGGTCTATGGCTACACCTTC.

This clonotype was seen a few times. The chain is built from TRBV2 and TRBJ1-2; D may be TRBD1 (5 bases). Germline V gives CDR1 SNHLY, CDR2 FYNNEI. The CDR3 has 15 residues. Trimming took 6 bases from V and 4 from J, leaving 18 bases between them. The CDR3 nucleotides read TGTGCCAGCAGGGTTCACAGGACCGAGACCTATGGCTACACCTTC. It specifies CASRVHRTETYGYTF.

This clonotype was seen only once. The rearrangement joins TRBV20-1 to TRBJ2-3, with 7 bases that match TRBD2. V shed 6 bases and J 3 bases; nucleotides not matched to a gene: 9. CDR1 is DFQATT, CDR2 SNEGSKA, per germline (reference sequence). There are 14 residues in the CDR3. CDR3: CSAQGLLYTDTQYF. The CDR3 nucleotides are TGCAGTGCCCAGGGACTACTTTATACAGATACGCAGTATTTT.

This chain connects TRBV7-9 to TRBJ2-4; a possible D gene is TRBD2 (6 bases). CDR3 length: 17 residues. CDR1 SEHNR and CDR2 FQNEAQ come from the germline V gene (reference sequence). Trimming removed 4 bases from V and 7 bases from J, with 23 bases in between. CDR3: CASSSPDYYSLGNIQYF. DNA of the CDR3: TGTGCCAGCAGCTCCCCGGACTATTATTCCTTAGGGAACATTCAGTACTTC.

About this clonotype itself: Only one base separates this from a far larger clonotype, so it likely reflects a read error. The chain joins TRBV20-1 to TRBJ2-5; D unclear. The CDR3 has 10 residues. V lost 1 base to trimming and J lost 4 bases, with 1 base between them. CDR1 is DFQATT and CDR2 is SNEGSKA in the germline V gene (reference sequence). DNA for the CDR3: TGCAGTGCTAGAGTAGAGACCCAGTACTTC. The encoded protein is CSARVETQYF.

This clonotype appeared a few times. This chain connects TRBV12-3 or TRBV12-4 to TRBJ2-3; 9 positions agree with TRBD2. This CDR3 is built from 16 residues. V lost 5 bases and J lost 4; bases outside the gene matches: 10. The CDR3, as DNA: TGTGCCAGCAGTCCACGCGGACTAGCGATCGCAGATACGCAGTATTTT. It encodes CASSPRGLAIADTQYF.

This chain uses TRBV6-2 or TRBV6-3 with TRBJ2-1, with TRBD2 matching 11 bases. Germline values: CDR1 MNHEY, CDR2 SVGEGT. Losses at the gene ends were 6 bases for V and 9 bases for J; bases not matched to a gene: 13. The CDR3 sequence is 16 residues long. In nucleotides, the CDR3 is TGTGCCAGCAGCCCCGATATAGCGGGGGGGCGGTGTGAGCAGTTCTTC. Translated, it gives CASSPDIAGGRCEQFF.

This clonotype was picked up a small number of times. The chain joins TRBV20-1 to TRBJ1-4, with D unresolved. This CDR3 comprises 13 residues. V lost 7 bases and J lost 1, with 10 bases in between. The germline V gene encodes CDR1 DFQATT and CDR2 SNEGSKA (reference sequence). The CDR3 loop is CSVTGRTNEKLFF. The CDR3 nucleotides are TGCAGTGTAACGGGTAGAACTAATGAAAAACTGTTTTTT.

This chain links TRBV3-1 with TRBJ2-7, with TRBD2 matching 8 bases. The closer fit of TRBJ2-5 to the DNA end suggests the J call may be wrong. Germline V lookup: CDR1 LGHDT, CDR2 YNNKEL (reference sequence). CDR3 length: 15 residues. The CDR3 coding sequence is TGTGCCAGCAGCCAAGATGGACTAGCATTTGAGACCCAGTACTTC. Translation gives CASSQDGLAFETQYF.

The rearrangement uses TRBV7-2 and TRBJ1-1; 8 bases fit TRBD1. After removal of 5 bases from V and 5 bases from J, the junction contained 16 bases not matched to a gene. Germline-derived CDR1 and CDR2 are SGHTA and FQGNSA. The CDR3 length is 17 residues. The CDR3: CASSILGVRGRETEAFF. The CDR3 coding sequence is TGTGCCAGCAGCATCCTAGGGGTCAGGGGGCGAGAGACTGAAGCTTTCTTT.

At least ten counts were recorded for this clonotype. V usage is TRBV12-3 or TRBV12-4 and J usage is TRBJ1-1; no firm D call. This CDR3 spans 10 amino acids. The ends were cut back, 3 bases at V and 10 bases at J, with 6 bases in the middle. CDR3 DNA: TGTGCCAGCAGTTTGGGTTTAGCTTTCTTT. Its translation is CASSLGLAFF.

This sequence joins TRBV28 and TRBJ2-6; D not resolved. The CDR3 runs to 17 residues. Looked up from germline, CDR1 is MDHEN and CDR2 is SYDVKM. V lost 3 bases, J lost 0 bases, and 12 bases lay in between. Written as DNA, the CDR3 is TGTGCCAGCAGTTTCGTCGCGGAAAGCTCTGGGGCCAACGTCCTGACTTTC. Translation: CASSFVAESSGANVLTF. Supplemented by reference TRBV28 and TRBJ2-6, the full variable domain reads DVKVTQSSRYLVKRTGEKVFLECVQDMDHENMFWYRQDPGLGLRLIYFSYDVKMKEKGDIPEGYSVSREKKERFSLILESASTNQTSMYLCASSFVAESSGANVLTFGAGSRLTVL.

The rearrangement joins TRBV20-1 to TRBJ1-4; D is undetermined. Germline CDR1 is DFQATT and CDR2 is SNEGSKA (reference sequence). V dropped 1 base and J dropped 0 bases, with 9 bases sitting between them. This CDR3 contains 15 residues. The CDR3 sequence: CSARGPASTNEKLFF. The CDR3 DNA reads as TGCAGTGCTAGAGGCCCAGCTTCAACTAATGAAAAACTGTTTTTT.

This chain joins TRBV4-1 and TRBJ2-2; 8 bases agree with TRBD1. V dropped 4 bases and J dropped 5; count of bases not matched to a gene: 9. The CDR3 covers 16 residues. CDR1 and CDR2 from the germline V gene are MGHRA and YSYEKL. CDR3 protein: CASSLSGTGVTGELFF. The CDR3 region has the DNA TGCGCCAGCAGCCTATCCGGGACAGGTGTAACCGGGGAGCTGTTTTTT.

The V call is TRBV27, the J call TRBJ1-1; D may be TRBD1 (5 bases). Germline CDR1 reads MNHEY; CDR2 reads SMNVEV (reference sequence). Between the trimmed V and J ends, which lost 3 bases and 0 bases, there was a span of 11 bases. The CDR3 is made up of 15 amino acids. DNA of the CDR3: TGTGCCAGCAGTTTTTACGAGGGGATGAACACTGAAGCTTTCTTT. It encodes CASSFYEGMNTEAFF.

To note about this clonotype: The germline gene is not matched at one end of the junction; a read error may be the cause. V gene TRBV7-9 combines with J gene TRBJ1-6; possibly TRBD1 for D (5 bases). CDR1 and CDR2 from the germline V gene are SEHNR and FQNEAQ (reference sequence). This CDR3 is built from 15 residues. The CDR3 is CASSSVGLINSPLHF. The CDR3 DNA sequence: TGTGCCAGCAGCTCGGTGGGACTGATTAATTCACCTCTCCACTTT.